One and the same sample provided the 30 T cell receptor beta chains below, sequenced in a study of CD8 T cells in ankylosing spondylitis. Using its own MiXCR run on the 5' RACE reads, TCRdb lists one record per CDR3 protein. The sample records 200,000 or so distinct CDR3 sequences, over 10% being singletons. Sequenced material: blood, either unsorted or a sorted T cell fraction (not recorded which). The receptors originated from a female donor with ankylosing spondylitis or in good health (not recorded which).

Many counts were recorded for this clonotype. The chain combines TRBV6-1 with TRBJ2-7; 10 nucleotides line up with TRBD1. The trim removed 5 bases at V and 5 bases at J, leaving 9 bases unmatched. Germline values: CDR1 MNHNS, CDR2 SASEGT. The CDR3 is made up of 15 amino acids. CDR3: CASSRVGTGAHEQYF. The CDR3, as DNA: TGTGCCAGCAGTAGAGTCGGGACAGGGGCCCACGAGCAGTACTTC.

The chain links TRBV29-1 to TRBJ2-1; a possible D gene is TRBD2 (7 bases). Germline V lookup: CDR1 SQVTM, CDR2 ANQGSEA. Deletions cut 7 bases from V and 5 bases from J, with 18 bases between. This CDR3 has 14 amino acids. The CDR3 reads CSAHRGGSNNEQFF. The CDR3 DNA follows: TGCAGCGCACACCGCGGGGGCTCTAACAATGAGCAGTTCTTC.

This clonotype has at least ten counts. The chain combines TRBV5-1 with TRBJ1-5; 7 bases agree with TRBD1. Per germline, CDR1 SGHRS and CDR2 YFSETQ. The CDR3 spans 15 residues. V lost 2 bases, J lost 1 base, and 3 bases stayed unmatched. DNA of the CDR3: TGCGCCAGCAGCTTAGACAGGGCGAGCAATCAGCCCCAGCATTTT. As protein: CASSLDRASNQPQHF.

This clonotype has only a few counts. The chain joins TRBV10-3 to TRBJ1-5, with 7 bases aligning to TRBD1. This CDR3 has 15 amino acids. Unmatched junction bases numbered 5, after V lost 6 bases and J lost 0 bases. Germline CDR1 reads ENHRY; CDR2 reads SYGVKD. The CDR3 spells CAISQGQNSNQPQHF. CDR3 coding DNA: TGTGCCATCAGCCAGGGACAGAATAGCAATCAGCCCCAGCATTTT.

This clonotype was counted many times. The chain carries TRBV9 and TRBJ2-7, with unresolved D. Looked up from germline, CDR1 is SGDLS and CDR2 is YYNGEE. V was shortened by 4 bases and J by 1 base, with 12 bases between the two germline ends. This CDR3 contains 14 residues. The CDR3, as DNA: TGTGCCAGCAGCAGAGCCCTCGCTTCCTACGAGCAGTACTTC. Encoded protein: CASSRALASYEQYF.

The table lists this clonotype with many counts. The chain carries TRBV12-3 or TRBV12-4 and TRBJ2-1; 7 bases match TRBD2. The CDR3 runs to 15 residues. Trimming at V came to 1 base and at J to 9 bases, leaving 9 bases not matched to a gene. CDR3 in DNA: TGTGCCAGCAGTTTAGTGCGGACTAGATTAGGTGAGCAGTTCTTC. As protein: CASSLVRTRLGEQFF.

The chain is built from TRBV7-8 and TRBJ1-5, with 7 bases identical to TRBD1. CDR1 and CDR2 from the germline V gene are SGHVS and FQNEAQ. V dropped 4 bases and J dropped 1; count of bases not matched to a gene: 7. The CDR3 loop spans 16 amino acids. In nucleotides, the CDR3 is TGTGCCAGCAGCTACAGACAGGGTGGGAGCAATCAGCCCCAGCATTTT. Translation: CASSYRQGGSNQPQHF.

This clonotype was counted many times. V and J are TRBV9 and TRBJ2-7; D gene uncertain. V lost 0 bases and J lost 7, with 14 bases in between. The V gene's germline CDR1 is SGDLS and CDR2 YYNGEE. This CDR3 is 14 amino acids long. The CDR3 protein is CASSVGLLLYEQYF. CDR3 coding DNA: TGTGCCAGCAGCGTAGGGCTCCTATTGTATGAGCAGTACTTC. Filled out from reference TRBV9 and TRBJ2-7, the complete variable domain reads DSGVTQTPKHLITATGQRVTLRCSPRSGDLSVYWYQQSLDQGLQFLIQYYNGEERAKGNILERFSAQQFPDLHSELNLSSLELGDSALYFCASSVGLLLYEQYFGPGTRLTVT.

This clonotype occurred many times. The J gene is TRBJ2-7, the V gene TRBV7-2; D not certain. Trimming stripped 2 bases from V and 7 bases from J, with 6 bases between. The CDR3 contains 11 residues. Per germline, CDR1 SGHTA and CDR2 FQGNSA. The CDR3 is CASSLMEEQYF. The CDR3 DNA follows: TGTGCCAGCAGCTTAATGGAAGAGCAGTACTTC.

Regarding this clonotype: A much larger clone differs from this one at a single base, so this may be a read error. The chain uses TRBV29-1 and TRBJ1-1; D perhaps matches TRBD1 (5 bases). Germline loops: CDR1 SQVTM, CDR2 ANQGSEA. V was clipped by 3 bases and J by 5 bases, with 13 bases between them. The CDR3 is 13 residues long. CDR3 DNA: TGCAGCGTTGAGAGCGGGGGTGGGACTGAAGCTTTCTTT. It specifies CSVESGGGTEAFF.

This clonotype appeared many times. J is TRBJ2-1 and V is TRBV7-2; D gene ambiguous. Germline values: CDR1 SGHTA, CDR2 FQGNSA. The V end lost 2 bases, the J end lost 6 bases, and 8 bases lay between the germline ends. The CDR3 runs 13 residues. The CDR3 DNA follows: TGTGCCAGCAGCTTATCTACCCGCAATGAGCAGTTCTTC. Protein product: CASSLSTRNEQFF.

This clonotype came up many times. The rearrangement uses TRBV20-1 and TRBJ2-3; D is perhaps TRBD1 (5 bases). This CDR3 contains 11 residues. The germline V gene has CDR1 DFQATT and CDR2 SNEGSKA (reference sequence). Between the trimmed V and J ends, which lost 3 bases and 7 bases, there was a span of 8 bases. CDR3 sequence (DNA): TGCAGTGCTAGTAGGGGAAATACGCAGTATTTT. It encodes CSASRGNTQYF.

The table lists this clonotype with a few counts. The chain links TRBV29-1 to TRBJ2-7; 8 positions match TRBD2. The length of the CDR3 is 14 residues. Germline V gives CDR1 SQVTM, CDR2 ANQGSEA. Trimming at V came to 4 bases and at J to 5 bases, leaving 10 bases not matched to a gene. CDR3 protein: CSVGGTSLIHEQYF. DNA of the CDR3: TGCAGCGTTGGGGGGACTAGTTTGATCCACGAGCAGTACTTC.

J is TRBJ2-1 and V is TRBV12-3 or TRBV12-4, with 8 bases matching TRBD2. This CDR3 has 15 amino acids. The V segment lost 6 bases and the J segment 12 bases; nucleotides outside the gene matches: 16. The CDR3, as DNA: TGTGCCAGCAGGTTACCGGGACTAGGGGCTGCGGGGCAGTTCTTC. It codes for CASRLPGLGAAGQFF.

This clonotype was counted ten times or more. This sequence joins TRBV20-1 and TRBJ1-1; D remains ambiguous. V lost 5 bases, J lost 0 bases, and 7 bases lay in between. Germline assignment: CDR1 DFQATT and CDR2 SNEGSKA (reference sequence). The CDR3 loop spans 12 amino acids. In nucleotides, the CDR3 is TGCAGTGCTGCACGGGTGAACACTGAAGCTTTCTTT. Its translation is CSAARVNTEAFF.

This clonotype was picked up a small number of times. V gene TRBV5-1 combines with J gene TRBJ2-2; D may match TRBD1 or TRBD2 (6 bases each). This CDR3 is 15 amino acids long. Germline lookup yields CDR1 SGHRS and CDR2 YFSETQ. Trimming stripped 3 bases from V and 5 bases from J, with 14 bases between. The DNA of the CDR3 is TGCGCCAGCAGCTGGGGGCCGGGGGAAACCGGGGAGCTGTTTTTT. Amino acids: CASSWGPGETGELFF. Drawing the rest from reference TRBV5-1 and TRBJ2-2, the complete variable domain is KAGVTQTPRYLIKTRGQQVTLSCSPISGHRSVSWYQQTPGQGLQFLFEYFSETQRNKGNFPGRFSGRQFSNSRSEMNVSTLELGDSALYLCASSWGPGETGELFFGEGSRLTVL.

In its sample, this clonotype was seen many times. This chain links TRBV5-1 with TRBJ1-1; tentatively, D is TRBD1 (6 bases). Germline loops: CDR1 SGHRS, CDR2 YFSETQ. The CDR3 is made up of 16 amino acids. V gave up 0 bases and J gave up 3 bases, with 15 bases separating them. CDR3 bases: TGCGCCAGCAGCTTGGTGGTCTGGGGGGCGGACACTGAAGCTTTCTTT. Amino acid sequence: CASSLVVWGADTEAFF. Together with reference TRBV5-1 and TRBJ1-1, the CDR3 gives the full variable domain: KAGVTQTPRYLIKTRGQQVTLSCSPISGHRSVSWYQQTPGQGLQFLFEYFSETQRNKGNFPGRFSGRQFSNSRSEMNVSTLELGDSALYLCASSLVVWGADTEAFFGQGTRLTVV.

This clonotype was counted a few times. The chain uses TRBV5-1 and TRBJ2-5, with a tentative D call TRBD1 (5 bases). Trimming removed 5 bases at V and 4 bases at J, with 21 bases between. This CDR3 is 16 amino acids long. CDR1 and CDR2 from the germline V gene are SGHRS and YFSETQ. CDR3 bases: TGCGCCAGCAGTTTACAGCCCCAGGGCTCAGGAGAGACCCAGTACTTC. Protein product: CASSLQPQGSGETQYF.

In this sample, this clonotype turned up a few times. The chain has TRBV7-9 and TRBJ1-2; D not certain. V shed 5 bases and J shed 4 bases, with 11 bases lying between them. Germline CDR1 reads SEHNR; CDR2 reads FQNEAQ (reference sequence). The CDR3 runs to 13 residues. The CDR3 bases are TGTGCCAGCAGCGAGGCAGCCTCCTATGGCTACACCTTC. This gives the protein CASSEAASYGYTF.

This clonotype was counted at least ten times. The J gene is TRBJ1-3, the V gene TRBV4-2; unclear D gene. V was cut by 1 base and J by 4 bases, with 8 bases left in between. Germline-derived CDR1 and CDR2 are LGHNA and YNFKEQ. This CDR3 is 14 amino acids long. CDR3 amino acids: CASSQAAEGNTIYF. CDR3 DNA sequence: TGTGCCAGCAGCCAAGCGGCTGAAGGAAACACCATATATTTT.

The chain combines TRBV4-3 with TRBJ2-7; tentatively, D is TRBD1 or TRBD2 (5 bases each). This CDR3 contains 14 residues. Germline V CDR1 and CDR2: LGHNA, YSLEER. Between the trimmed V and J ends, which lost 0 bases and 4 bases, there was a span of 10 bases. Here the CDR3 DNA reads TGCGCCAGCAGCCAAGATCTGAGGGGTTACGAGCAGTACTTC. This sequence encodes CASSQDLRGYEQYF.

This clonotype was seen repeatedly, ten times or more. V gene TRBV11-2 combines with J gene TRBJ2-3, with D possibly being TRBD2 (5 bases). Per germline, CDR1 SGHAT and CDR2 FQNNGV. This CDR3 comprises 15 residues. Trimming took 7 bases from V and 0 from J, leaving 14 bases between them. The CDR3 nucleotides are TGTGCCAGCACGAGGGTGGGCGGTAGCACAGATACGCAGTATTTT. Residues: CASTRVGGSTDTQYF.

The table lists this clonotype with a few counts. The rearrangement links TRBV4-2 to TRBJ1-2; perhaps TRBD1 as D (6 bases). Germline lookup yields CDR1 LGHNA and CDR2 YNFKEQ. V was pared by 0 bases and J by 4 bases, with 15 bases between. The CDR3 contains 16 residues. This CDR3 reads CASSQDGGATSYGYTF. Here the CDR3 DNA reads TGTGCCAGCAGCCAAGATGGGGGGGCCACCTCCTATGGCTACACCTTC.

V usage is TRBV6-2 or TRBV6-3 and J usage is TRBJ2-1, with TRBD2 as a possible D gene (5 bases). V gave up 2 bases and J gave up 10 bases, with 6 bases separating them. This CDR3 region has 11 residues. Looked up from germline, CDR1 is MNHEY and CDR2 is SVGEGT. Here the CDR3 DNA reads TGTGCCAGCAGTTACGGGAGAGAGCAGTTCTTC. Protein: CASSYGREQFF.

This clonotype was seen repeatedly, ten times or more. The chain joins TRBV29-1 to TRBJ2-7, with TRBD1 identical over 9 bases. The CDR3 is made up of 13 amino acids. Germline CDR1 reads SQVTM; CDR2 reads ANQGSEA. Trimming cost V 4 bases and J 3 bases; bases outside gene matches: 4. The CDR3 loop reads CSVVGTGRYEQYF. In nucleotides, the CDR3 is TGCAGCGTTGTTGGGACAGGGCGCTACGAGCAGTACTTC.

This clonotype has only a few counts. The chain recombines TRBV7-3 with TRBJ1-2; 7 bases align to TRBD1. The CDR3 length is 14 residues. Germline CDR1 SGHTA, CDR2 FQGTGA. V was clipped by 7 bases and J by 5 bases; unmatched bases: 10. CDR3 in amino acids: CASKRDSQGYGYTF. The CDR3 DNA sequence: TGTGCCAGCAAGAGGGACAGTCAGGGTTATGGCTACACCTTC.

The V and J genes are TRBV15 and TRBJ1-2, with D uncertain. This CDR3 has 11 amino acids. The V and J ends lost 7 bases and 2 bases respectively, with 5 bases between them. Looked up from germline, CDR1 is LNHNV and CDR2 is YYDKDF (reference sequence). CDR3 sequence: CATKGNYGYTF. CDR3 in DNA: TGTGCCACCAAAGGGAACTATGGCTACACCTTC.

There are many counts of this clonotype. This chain uses TRBV5-1 with TRBJ1-1, with D possibly being TRBD1 (5 bases). Trimming shortened V by 0 bases and J by 3 bases, and 15 bases separated the two germline ends. The CDR3 runs to 16 residues. Germline CDR1 is SGHRS and CDR2 is YFSETQ. CDR3 DNA: TGCGCCAGCAGCTTGGGGGCGAGGGGACTGGACACTGAAGCTTTCTTT. It is translated as CASSLGARGLDTEAFF.

This clonotype came up many times. The chain couples TRBV5-1 to TRBJ2-5, with TRBD2 as a possible D gene (5 bases). The V gene lost 1 base and the J gene lost 3 bases, with 7 bases spanning the gap. Per germline, CDR1 SGHRS and CDR2 YFSETQ. CDR3 length equals 13 residues. The CDR3 reads CASSLFGEETQYF. CDR3 DNA: TGCGCCAGCAGCTTGTTCGGGGAAGAGACCCAGTACTTC.

The table lists this clonotype with many counts. This sequence joins TRBV29-1 and TRBJ2-3, with a weak D call TRBD1 (6 bases). There are 14 residues in the CDR3. V shed 7 bases and J shed 0 bases, with 14 bases lying between them. CDR1 and CDR2 (germline): SQVTM, ANQGSEA. This CDR3 reads CSGRTATSTDTQYF. The CDR3 coding sequence is TGCAGCGGTCGGACAGCAACTAGCACAGATACGCAGTATTTT.